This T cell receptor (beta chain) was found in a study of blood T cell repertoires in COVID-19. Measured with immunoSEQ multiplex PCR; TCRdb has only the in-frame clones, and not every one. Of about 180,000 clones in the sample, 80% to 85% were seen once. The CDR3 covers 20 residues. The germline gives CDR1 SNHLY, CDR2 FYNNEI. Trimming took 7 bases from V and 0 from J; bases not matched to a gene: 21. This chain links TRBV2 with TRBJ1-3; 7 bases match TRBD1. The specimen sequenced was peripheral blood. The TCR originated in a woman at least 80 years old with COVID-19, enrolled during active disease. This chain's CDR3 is CASIVPGQHPSTSSGNTIYF. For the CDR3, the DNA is TGTGCCAGCATAGTCCCGGGACAGCATCCCTCTACTTCCTCTGGAAACACCATATATTTT.